This T cell receptor beta chain was identified in a study of shared clonotypes between healthy human individuals (dated by TCRdb to about 2020). As for the study more broadly: Two women and a few men aged 18 to 49 years were included in the cohort. For each donor, CD4 naive and CD4 memory were each run on three plates, CD8 naive on two plates, and CD8 memory on one plate. Blood TCR repertoires of five healthy adults were deeply sequenced to estimate repertoire size and the extent of clonotype sharing between individuals. Libraries were prepared and TCR repertoires were sequenced by different laboratories using diverse techniques, in order to increase sequencing depth and limit assay-specific biases. Leukapheresis yielded between about 0.9 and 9 billion PBMCs per donor. Study-wide findings and limitations: Only blood was sampled, and tissue TCR repertoires likely differ from those in blood. Pairwise subsampling indicated that sequencing depth was expected to affect the degree of clonotype sharing among donors. The small number of donors limited the genetic and exposure-history diversity represented. Naive subsets generally had larger estimated clonotype richness than memory subsets did. Rarefaction of sorted-subset datasets indicated incomplete sequencing despite the large sequencing depth. Across a handful of donors, approximately 5% of naive CD4, approximately 4% of naive CD8, around 2.5% of memory CD4, and 0.3% to 0.45% of memory CD8 clonotypes were shared. Higher generation probabilities were observed for clonotypes shared by all four sorted-subset donors than for non-shared clonotypes.

The donors were healthy, HIV-negative adults who had no recently reported acute infections or vaccinations. Every donor was a Caucasian adult residing in Nashville, Tennessee, USA. CD4+ T cells were enriched by magnetic negative selection, after which naive cells were positively selected on CD45RA and the negative fraction was taken as the memory subset. Blood was collected by leukapheresis, and PBMCs were isolated by Ficoll-Histopaque density gradient centrifugation and then cryopreserved in liquid nitrogen vapor phase. Purity and quantity of every magnetically sorted T cell population were checked by analytical flow cytometry. Genomic DNA was isolated from every sorted fraction and measured by UV absorbance on a Nanodrop 2000c. TCR CDR3 regions were amplified from genomic DNA by multiplex PCR using the deep immunoSEQ assay. Extracted genomic DNA from each cell subset was distributed evenly across all wells of several immunoSEQ 96-well plates, and each plate was treated as a replicate. For sorted subsets, each replicate PCR was loaded with 200 ng genomic DNA, equivalent to 25,000 to 35,000 T cell genomes. Purified libraries were measured with a Qubit 3.0 fluorometer, size-checked on a Bioanalyzer 2100, and measured again with the KAPA Library Quantification kit. Each immunoSEQ 96-well plate was sequenced on its own single-read 150-cycle Illumina NextSeq 550 flow cell. Regarding the original processing steps: Because the immunoSEQ output included only junctional sequences and no quality scores, the filtering could not be the same as the filtering used for full-length reads. To assign V/J genes and CDR3, sequences were annotated using PyIR, a Python wrapper for IgBLAST v1.9, with IMGT germline references. Reads were removed for weak V/J assignments (E-value above 1e-6), missing CDR3, stop codons, out-of-frame junctions, or ambiguous translated residues. A V3J clonotype was defined by an identical inferred V gene, J gene, and CDR3 amino acid sequence. Percentage overlap between repertoires was calculated by dividing the number of shared unique clonotypes by the size of the smaller repertoire. Richness of each repertoire was evaluated using RTK rarefaction, the Chao1 estimator, and Recon v2.1 estimates of unobserved clonotypes. Generation probabilities for all TCRbeta clonotypes obtained by the gDNA method from four donors were computed using OLGA. TCRdb took this table from immuneACCESS and kept in-frame rearrangements with V and J called. Such tables lack part of the clones; where checked against another copy, unresolved V genes explain under half of the gap, and the rest is unexplained. V, J and clone size are those of that table, while D and trimming were read from the DNA. The sample table holds some 1 million clones, of which around 74% were seen once. The ten largest clones take up about 1.5% of the sample.

Worth noting for this clone: Its antigen remains unidentified. Base qualities are not at hand, and no much larger clone is one base apart.

The junction carries 19 bases between V and J, which are trimmed by 1 base and 6 bases respectively. Reading from cysteine to phenylalanine, the CDR3 counts 16 amino acids. Kept here is only the CDR3 DNA, which spans 48 bases and is read in frame from base 1. The CDR1 and CDR2 encoded by the germline V gene (reference sequence) are SGHNT and YYREEE. The TCR was taken from a young man in good health. This receptor chain uses TRBV5-4 and TRBJ2-5; the D call is possibly TRBD1 or TRBD2, each sharing 6 bases. The specimen sequenced was memory CD4+ T cells sorted from blood. The cell subset or site label, read with the paper, signifies: CD45RA-negative fraction. The nucleotides are TGTGCCAGCAGCTTGTTTGCAGGGGCGGGGTCCCAGACCCAGTACTTC. Its product reads: CASSLFAGAGSQTQYF.